This TCR beta chain is from a study of blood T cell repertoires in COVID-19. Unmatched junction bases numbered 4, after V lost 6 bases and J lost 4 bases. The CDR3 totals 13 residues. CDR1 and CDR2 (germline): LNHDA, SQIVND (reference sequence). Sequencing was performed with immunoSEQ multiplex PCR; in TCRdb, only in-frame clones are kept and a portion is missing. Of 290,000 or so clones listed, approximately 90% are singletons. The specimen sequenced was peripheral blood. This clonotype originated in a woman in her 30s with COVID-19, enrolled during active disease. V gene TRBV19 combines with J gene TRBJ2-7; 9 nucleotides line up with TRBD2. Here the CDR3 reads CASSTGLAYEQYF. For the CDR3, the DNA is TGTGCCAGTAGCACGGGACTAGCTTACGAGCAGTACTTC.